This T cell receptor beta chain was sequenced for a study of OX40 agonist ivuxolimab in advanced cancers. Repertoires were generated with immunoSEQ multiplex PCR, while TCRdb's copy carries only in-frame clones and drops some. The table lists more than 100,000 clones, around nine tenths of them singletons. This clone came up a few times. The germline CDR1 and CDR2 sequences are SGDLS and YYNGEE. This CDR3 spans 14 amino acids. Between the trimmed V and J ends, which lost 0 bases and 3 bases, there was a span of 6 bases. Sample: CD4+ or CD8+ T cells sorted from blood, taken in a trial of the OX40 agonist ivuxolimab. This chain joins TRBV9 and TRBJ1-4; D is unresolved. The clonotype was recovered from an adult with an advanced solid tumor such as melanoma, head and neck, liver or kidney cancer. This CDR3 reads CASSVAGANEKLFF. As DNA, the CDR3 is TGTGCCAGCAGCGTAGCGGGAGCTAATGAAAAACTGTTTTTT.